This TCR beta chain was documented in a study of control samples from healthy donors and cancer patients. The data were produced by immunoSEQ multiplex PCR, yet TCRdb's version contains in-frame clones alone and is incomplete. The table includes some 80,000 clones, approximately 92% detected once. V gave up 4 bases and J gave up 7 bases, with 17 bases separating them. The CDR3 totals 16 residues. Germline-derived CDR1 and CDR2 are MNHEY and SVGEGT. The source of this sequence is a woman between 55 and 75 years old in good health. The rearrangement links TRBV6-2 or TRBV6-3 to TRBJ1-6; D unresolved. The sequenced sample was blood. CDR3 nucleotide sequence: TGTGCCAGCAGTTCCCGTAGGAGCGGAAAGAATTCACCCCTCCACTTT. This translates into CASSSRRSGKNSPLHF.